This T cell receptor (beta chain) comes out of a study of T-cell memory formation after mild COVID-19. Whole-study context: Largely, TCR clusters stayed within a single donor.

The CDR3 is 14 residues long. Germline assignment: CDR1 SGHAT and CDR2 FQNNGV. Trimming cost V 5 bases and J 6 bases; bases outside gene matches: 5. This clonotype turned up a few times. Its antigen is unidentified. 5'RACE primed from the constant segment yielded TCR alpha and TCR beta cDNA libraries bearing sample barcodes and UMIs. TCRdb re-derived calls from the 5' RACE reads in MiXCR, one entry per CDR3 protein. The profile shows roughly 100,000 distinct CDR3 sequences, around 15% of them singletons. Notes on the study in general: Confirmation was lacking for SARS-CoV-2 specificity of second-wave clones that peaked on day 37.

Sequencing was carried out using PBMCs or a T cell subset sorted from them (not recorded which). The chain joins TRBV11-2 to TRBJ2-4, with TRBD1 matching over 9 bases. The clonotype was recovered from a man aged 18 to 30 who had mild COVID-19 (a few samples of this study predate the infection). Cell type and time point are not known. The CDR3 reads CASSEGQGLNIQYF. CDR3 sequence (DNA): TGTGCCAGCAGCGAGGGACAGGGATTAAACATTCAGTACTTC. Drawing the rest from reference TRBV11-2 and TRBJ2-4, the complete variable domain is EAGVAQSPRYKIIEKRQSVAFWCNPISGHATLYWYQQILGQGPKLLIQFQNNGVVDDSQLPKDRFSAERLKGVDSTLKIQPAKLEDSAVYLCASSEGQGLNIQYFGAGTRLSVL.